This TCR beta chain was recovered during a study of identical twins. The study, taken as a whole, reports: Cross-sectional statistics underpinned the conclusions; the same donors were not followed. Fewer insertions characterized abundant cord blood beta clonotypes, whereas memory repertoires showed none.

Each CDR3 protein is one row after TCRdb ran MiXCR on the 5' RACE reads. Of 400,000 to 500,000 distinct CDR3 sequences detected, 15% to 20% appear once; the ten largest clones hold roughly an eighth. On this clonotype itself: What it recognizes is unknown.

Germline V CDR1 and CDR2: DFQATT, SNEGSKA (reference sequence). V was shortened by 0 bases and J by 5 bases, with 16 bases between the two germline ends. The CDR3 has 15 amino acids. Among all donors, each was a healthy Caucasian. The clonotype was recovered from a man aged 50 to 60 in good health. Material for sequencing was naive T cells sorted from blood. The chain uses TRBV20-1 and TRBJ2-5; D not resolved. The DNA for the CDR3 is TGCAGTGCTAGAGATTCAAGGCTCGCTAGGGAGACCCAGTACTTC. Translating it yields CSARDSRLARETQYF.